This TCR beta chain derives from a study of blood T cells in healthy people across ages (dated by TCRdb to the mid-2010s). Study-level background: In model experiments, roughly one uniquely barcoded TCR beta cDNA molecule per two T cells was captured by template switching. Donors were grouped into four age groups: young (average about 15 years), middle-aged (roughly 38), aged (around 56) and long-lived (just over 80). To avoid experimental bias, donors of different ages were randomly spread across the sequencing lanes. Age-related changes in TCR beta repertoire diversity were measured in the study by deep sequencing normalized with unique cDNA molecular identifiers. The study analyzed two additional independent replicas of 1 million unique cDNA reads from the same blood draw for two donors, one aged 18 to 30 and one aged 80 or older.

Library generation was performed with 5' RACE. A second PCR of roughly 6 to 11 cycles was performed with a sample-barcoded 5' primer and a J-beta primer mix. A template-switch 5' adaptor carrying 12 random nucleotides introduced a unique molecular identifier onto each TCR beta cDNA molecule. At least 3 million CDR3-containing paired-end reads were obtained from each sample. All of the RNA was converted into first-strand cDNA using the Mint cDNA synthesis kit, with a TRBC-specific oligonucleotide serving as the primer. Following uracil-DNA glycosylase treatment, a first 18-cycle PCR with universal primers M1SS and BC2_uni_R was performed on all cDNA. The authors processed their data as follows. Each sample was normalized by randomly selecting 1 million high-quality reads, each carrying a distinct molecular identifier. Instead of being binned into consensus sequences, reads with shared molecular identifiers were discarded. MiTCR, run with a Q25 quality threshold and the strictest error-elimination algorithm, handled CDR3 identification, clonotype clustering and error correction. A nonparametric unseen species model with Euler transformation was used to estimate lower-bound total TCR beta diversity. In TCRdb, the public reads were trimmed at Q25 with fastp and aligned with MiXCR, with productive beta chains retained. For every CDR3 protein sequence, its rows merge into one entry that carries the most common genes and DNA. The V and J calls reflect TCRdb's pipeline rather than the authors' work. Counted in this sample were around 2 million distinct CDR3 sequences; about 39% of them appeared once. The ten largest make up 20% to 25% of the sample.

The roughly 42 donors, aged 6 to 90 years, were systemically healthy Caucasian individuals from Russia. Each donor gave 9 to 10 milliliters of peripheral blood, collected into EDTA-treated Vacutainer tubes. Ficoll-Paque density-gradient centrifugation was used to isolate PBMCs, with at least 6 million per sample. Total RNA, at least 5.5 micrograms per sample, was extracted from PBMCs with Trizol reagent. For every donor, an aliquot of PBMCs went through flow cytometry to measure the percentages of naive CD45RAhigh/CD27high T cells. There are 14 amino acids in the CDR3, from cysteine to phenylalanine inclusive. Only the CDR3 part of the read is kept: 42 bases, read in frame from the first base. V drops 1 base and J drops 4 bases, leaving 10 bases in between. Paper-wide results and their limitations: Since profiling was done on bulk unsorted PBMCs, naive and antigen-experienced compartments could not be conclusively compared. Donor CMV infection status was unknown, potentially confounding age-related changes in expanded clonotypes. Estimates of total diversity from one million sequenced T cells were regarded as lower bounds and underestimates. Observed TCR beta diversity per million T cells fell roughly linearly with age, and a significant reduction was already apparent by age roughly 41. Compared with the aged group, the long-lived group had more naive CD4+ T cells, fewer expanded clones and increased TCR diversity, suggesting age selection. A strong correlation was found between observed TCR beta diversity and the percentage of naive T cells measured by flow cytometry.

This clonotype was picked up a small number of times. There is no known antigen for this receptor. Within one base of it there is no much larger clone, and no base qualities were kept. The sequence was collected from a human donor in good health. Sequencing was performed on blood. The chain uses TRBV12-3 or TRBV12-4 and TRBJ1-2; the D gene identity is not certain. The base sequence is TGTGCCAGCAGTTTAGACATCGGCGGCTATGGCTACACCTTC. The encoded protein is CASSLDIGGYGYTF.